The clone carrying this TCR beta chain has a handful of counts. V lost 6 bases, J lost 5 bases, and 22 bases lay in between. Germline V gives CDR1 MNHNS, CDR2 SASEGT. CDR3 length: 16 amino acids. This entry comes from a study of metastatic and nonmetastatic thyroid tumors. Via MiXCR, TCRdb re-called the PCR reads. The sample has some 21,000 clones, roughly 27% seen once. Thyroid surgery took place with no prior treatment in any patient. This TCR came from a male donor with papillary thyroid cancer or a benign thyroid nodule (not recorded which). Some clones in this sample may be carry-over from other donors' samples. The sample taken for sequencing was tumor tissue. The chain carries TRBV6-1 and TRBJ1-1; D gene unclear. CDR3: CASSAAYGGRRTEAFF. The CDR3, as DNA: TGTGCCAGCAGCGCGGCTTACGGAGGGAGGAGGACTGAAGCTTTCTTT.